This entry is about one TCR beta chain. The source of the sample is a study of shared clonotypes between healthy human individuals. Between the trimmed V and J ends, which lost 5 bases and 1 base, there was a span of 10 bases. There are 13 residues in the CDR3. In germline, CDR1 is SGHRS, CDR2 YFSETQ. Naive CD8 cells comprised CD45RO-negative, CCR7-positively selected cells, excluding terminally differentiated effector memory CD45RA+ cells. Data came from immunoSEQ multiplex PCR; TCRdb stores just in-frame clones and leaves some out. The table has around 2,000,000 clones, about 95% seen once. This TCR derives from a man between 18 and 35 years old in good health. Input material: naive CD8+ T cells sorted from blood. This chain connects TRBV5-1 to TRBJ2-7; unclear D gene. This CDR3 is CASSVTLSYEQYF. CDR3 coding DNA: TGCGCCAGCAGTGTTACCCTTTCCTACGAGCAGTACTTC. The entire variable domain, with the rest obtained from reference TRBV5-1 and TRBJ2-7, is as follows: KAGVTQTPRYLIKTRGQQVTLSCSPISGHRSVSWYQQTPGQGLQFLFEYFSETQRNKGNFPGRFSGRQFSNSRSEMNVSTLELGDSALYLCASSVTLSYEQYFGPGTRLTVT.